This entry lists 27 T cell receptor beta chains sequenced from one sample in a study of identical twins. TCRdb used MiXCR to reprocess the 5' RACE reads, holding one entry per CDR3 protein. Of under 300,000 distinct CDR3 sequences detected, 12% appear once; the ten largest clones hold 4% to 5%. In addition, the sample was reused for a study of yellow fever vaccine responses in identical twins.

The specimen sequenced was memory (CD45RO+) T cells sorted from blood. All receptors come from a woman in her late teens or twenties in good health.

This clonotype was detected a few times. The chain links TRBV7-6 to TRBJ1-3; no definite D call. CDR3 length equals 17 residues. CDR1 SGHVS and CDR2 FNYEAQ come from the germline V gene. Trimming removed 2 bases at V and 0 bases at J, with 14 bases between. This CDR3 is CASSLPQPYSSGNTIYF. Written as DNA, the CDR3 is TGTGCCAGCAGCTTACCACAGCCCTACAGCTCTGGAAACACCATATATTTT.

This clonotype was found many times. The rearrangement uses TRBV9 and TRBJ2-3; 13 bases align to TRBD2. Germline CDR1 is SGDLS and CDR2 is YYNGEE. The length of the CDR3 is 17 residues. With V trimmed by 3 bases and J by 0 bases, 4 bases remained unmatched. CDR3 loop: CASSGTSGGLSTDTQYF. CDR3 DNA: TGTGCCAGCAGCGGGACTAGCGGGGGCCTGAGCACAGATACGCAGTATTTT.

This clonotype came up many times. This chain joins TRBV20-1 and TRBJ1-6; possible D gene TRBD1, 6 bases. Trimming left V 8 bases short and J 9 bases short, with 14 bases between. Per germline, CDR1 DFQATT and CDR2 SNEGSKA (reference sequence). The CDR3 has 12 residues. CDR3 bases: TGCAGTATCGGGGGCCTCAGTTCACCCCTCCACTTT. Translated, it gives CSIGGLSSPLHF.

The chain is built from TRBV7-8 and TRBJ2-7; the D is unclear. Per the germline V gene, CDR1 is SGHVS and CDR2 is FQNEAQ. This CDR3 contains 14 residues. V dropped 0 bases and J dropped 5 bases, with 11 bases sitting between them. The CDR3 reads CASSLALGNHEQYF. The DNA for the CDR3 is TGTGCCAGCAGCTTAGCGCTGGGCAACCACGAGCAGTACTTC.

This clonotype came up a few times. The gene calls are TRBV6-2 or TRBV6-3 and TRBJ2-5; D not certain. Trimming took 2 bases from V and 4 from J, leaving 17 bases between them. The CDR3 totals 16 residues. Germline lookup yields CDR1 MNHEY and CDR2 SVGEGT. CDR3 sequence (DNA): TGTGCCAGCAGTTACGACCCTAGGTTGCGAGGAGAGACCCAGTACTTC. Translation: CASSYDPRLRGETQYF.

The sample holds a few counts of this clonotype. This chain joins TRBV20-1 and TRBJ2-5; 7 bases align to TRBD2. Germline values: CDR1 DFQATT, CDR2 SNEGSKA (reference sequence). The length of the CDR3 is 15 residues. Germline trimming cut 1 base from V and 5 bases from J; bases unmatched to any gene: 10. CDR3 protein: CSARGEAGISETQYF. Written as DNA, the CDR3 is TGCAGTGCTAGAGGCGAAGCGGGAATTTCGGAGACCCAGTACTTC.

This sequence joins TRBV2 and TRBJ2-1; possibly TRBD1 for D (5 bases). Deletions cut 6 bases from V and 7 bases from J, with 10 bases between. Germline CDR1 reads SNHLY; CDR2 reads FYNNEI. The CDR3 spans 12 residues. DNA for the CDR3: TGTGCCAGCAGACAACCAGGGAATGAGCAGTTCTTC. Translating it yields CASRQPGNEQFF.

The V and J genes are TRBV7-9 and TRBJ1-2; 9 nucleotides match TRBD1. Germline V gene sequence: CDR1 SEHNR, CDR2 FQNEAQ (reference sequence). This CDR3 has 14 amino acids. V dropped 2 bases and J dropped 7; count of bases not matched to a gene: 5. The chain's CDR3 is CASSLLGTGLGYTF. The CDR3 region has the DNA TGTGCCAGCAGCTTATTGGGGACAGGGCTTGGCTACACCTTC. Full variable domain (missing parts from reference TRBV7-9 and TRBJ1-2): DTGVSQNPRHKITKRGQNVTFRCDPISEHNRLYWYRQTLGQGPEFLTYFQNEAQLEKSRLLSDRFSAERPKGSFSTLEIQRTEQGDSAMYLCASSLLGTGLGYTFGSGTRLTVV.

A few counts support this clonotype. The chain combines TRBV7-2 with TRBJ2-3; D uncertain. V shed 2 bases and J shed 4 bases, with 10 bases lying between them. The CDR3 sequence is 14 residues long. In germline, CDR1 is SGHTA, CDR2 FQGNSA. The CDR3 loop is CASSLSSPADTQYF. The CDR3 DNA reads TGTGCCAGCAGCTTATCATCGCCCGCAGATACGCAGTATTTT.

The V and J genes are TRBV29-1 and TRBJ1-4; TRBD1 agrees at 7 bases. Germline loops: CDR1 SQVTM, CDR2 ANQGSEA. The CDR3 sequence is 17 residues long. V was clipped by 7 bases and J by 0 bases; unmatched bases: 14. The CDR3: CSESPGQVSPTNEKLFF. CDR3 bases: TGCAGCGAATCCCCTGGACAGGTCTCGCCAACTAATGAAAAACTGTTTTTT.

The chain recombines TRBV20-1 with TRBJ2-3; 10 bases are a match to TRBD2. Germline CDR1 and CDR2: DFQATT and SNEGSKA (reference sequence). Trimming removed 5 bases from V and 2 bases from J; junction bases left unmatched: 7. The CDR3 is 15 residues long. CDR3 protein: CSAPLAGVSTDTQYF. Here the CDR3 DNA reads TGCAGTGCTCCCCTAGCGGGAGTGTCCACAGATACGCAGTATTTT.

This clonotype showed up many times. The rearrangement joins TRBV20-1 to TRBJ2-1; 12 positions match TRBD2. V shed 0 bases, J shed 10 bases, and the junction held 10 bases outside the gene matches. The CDR3 contains 16 residues. CDR1 and CDR2 from the germline V gene are DFQATT and SNEGSKA (reference sequence). In DNA, the CDR3 is TGCAGTGCTAGAGATATAATAGCTAGCGGGAGGGGGGAGCAGTTCTTC. Residues: CSARDIIASGRGEQFF.

This clonotype was observed a few times. The chain has TRBV9 and TRBJ1-6; no definite D call. This CDR3 is built from 16 residues. Trimming took off 2 bases at V and 0 bases at J, with 9 bases between the two ends. CDR1 and CDR2 (germline): SGDLS, YYNGEE. The CDR3 DNA reads as TGTGCCAGCAGCGTCTCAGGAGTCTCCTATAATTCACCCCTCCACTTT. It is translated as CASSVSGVSYNSPLHF.

This clonotype was recorded a few times. CDR3 in amino acids: CASSGQGFNEQYF. Here the CDR3 DNA reads TGTGCCAGTTCGGGACAGGGGTTTAACGAGCAGTACTTC. The chain uses TRBV2 and TRBJ2-7; 10 bases are shared with TRBD1. J lost 5 bases, V lost 9 bases, and 7 bases had no gene match. The CDR3 covers 13 residues. In germline, CDR1 is SNHLY, CDR2 FYNNEI.

This chain joins TRBV19 and TRBJ2-7; 7 positions match TRBD2. V lost 4 bases to trimming and J lost 3 bases; unmatched junction nucleotides: 6. The CDR3 spans 14 residues. The germline gives CDR1 LNHDA, CDR2 SQIVND (reference sequence). The CDR3 sequence: CASSNWPSGYEQYF. CDR3 in DNA: TGTGCCAGTAGTAATTGGCCTAGCGGCTACGAGCAGTACTTC.

This clonotype was seen more than once but under ten times. The V gene is TRBV6-1, the J gene TRBJ1-6; D is unclear. CDR3 length: 13 amino acids. The V and J ends lost 4 bases and 10 bases respectively, with 11 bases between them. Looked up from germline, CDR1 is MNHNS and CDR2 is SASEGT. The chain's CDR3 is CASSGRSESPLHF. CDR3 DNA sequence: TGTGCCAGCAGTGGACGCTCGGAATCACCCCTCCACTTT.

This clonotype was seen at least ten times. The CDR3 region is CASSLPETSGGSSSTDTQYF. In DNA, the CDR3 is TGCGCCAGCAGCTTACCGGAGACTAGCGGGGGATCATCTAGCACAGATACGCAGTATTTT. The chain joins TRBV5-1 to TRBJ2-3; 12 bases agree with TRBD2. This CDR3 comprises 20 residues. Per the germline V gene, CDR1 is SGHRS and CDR2 is YFSETQ. Losses at the gene ends were 2 bases for V and 0 bases for J; bases not matched to a gene: 13.

Only a few counts were recorded for this clonotype. The V and J genes are TRBV5-1 and TRBJ2-2; perhaps TRBD2 as D (5 bases). Germline lookup yields CDR1 SGHRS and CDR2 YFSETQ. With 4 bases removed from V and 1 base from J, the gap between germline ends came to 14 bases. The CDR3 consists of 16 residues. The CDR3 protein is CASSPSGKGNTGELFF. The DNA for the CDR3 is TGCGCCAGCAGCCCTTCCGGGAAGGGGAACACCGGGGAGCTGTTTTTT. The full variable domain, rest sourced from reference TRBV5-1 and TRBJ2-2, is KAGVTQTPRYLIKTRGQQVTLSCSPISGHRSVSWYQQTPGQGLQFLFEYFSETQRNKGNFPGRFSGRQFSNSRSEMNVSTLELGDSALYLCASSPSGKGNTGELFFGEGSRLTVL.

This clonotype occurred a few times. The chain is built from TRBV20-1 and TRBJ2-7; 9 bases match TRBD1. The CDR3 covers 14 residues. V lost 1 base and J lost 5; bases outside the gene matches: 6. Germline CDR1 DFQATT, CDR2 SNEGSKA (reference sequence). The CDR3: CSARADRGLNEQYF. DNA of the CDR3: TGCAGTGCTAGAGCCGACAGGGGGTTGAACGAGCAGTACTTC.

This clonotype was seen only once. V and J are TRBV18 and TRBJ2-1, with D perhaps TRBD1 (5 bases). Trimming stripped 5 bases from V and 4 bases from J, with 18 bases between. Germline lookup yields CDR1 KGHSH and CDR2 LQKENI. This CDR3 has 16 residues. The CDR3 region has the DNA TGTGCCAGCTCATTAACCGGACGGACACTATACAATGAGCAGTTCTTC. Its protein product is CASSLTGRTLYNEQFF.

This clonotype came up many times. The chain uses TRBV7-9 and TRBJ1-5; 7 bases map to TRBD1. The CDR3 consists of 14 residues. Germline assignment: CDR1 SEHNR and CDR2 FQNEAQ (reference sequence). The J segment lost 2 bases and the V segment lost 6 bases, leaving 4 bases of the junction unmatched. The CDR3 loop reads CASSPDRGNQPQHF. As DNA, the CDR3 is TGTGCCAGCAGTCCCGACAGGGGCAATCAGCCCCAGCATTTT.

In its sample, this clonotype was seen many times. The chain uses TRBV5-1 and TRBJ2-3; the D gene is possibly TRBD1 (5 bases). CDR1 and CDR2 from the germline V gene are SGHRS and YFSETQ. This CDR3 has 12 amino acids. V lost 1 base to trimming and J lost 5 bases, with 5 bases between them. This chain's CDR3 is CASSLRGDTQYF. The CDR3 region has the DNA TGCGCCAGCAGCTTGAGGGGAGATACGCAGTATTTT. Using reference TRBV5-1 and TRBJ2-3 for the parts outside the CDR3, the full variable domain is KAGVTQTPRYLIKTRGQQVTLSCSPISGHRSVSWYQQTPGQGLQFLFEYFSETQRNKGNFPGRFSGRQFSNSRSEMNVSTLELGDSALYLCASSLRGDTQYFGPGTRLTVL.

This clonotype has a count of ten or more. This chain links TRBV3-1 with TRBJ2-3, with a weak D call TRBD2 (6 bases). V shed 0 bases and J shed 9 bases, with 10 bases lying between them. The CDR3 has 13 residues. CDR1 and CDR2 from the germline V gene are LGHDT and YNNKEL (reference sequence). The chain's CDR3 is CASSQDLGRTQYF. CDR3 nucleotides: TGTGCCAGCAGCCAAGATCTGGGGAGGACGCAGTATTTT.

The V gene is TRBV20-1, the J gene TRBJ2-5; D remains unclear. V dropped 1 base and J dropped 3 bases, with 6 bases sitting between them. The CDR3 sequence is 12 residues long. CDR1 and CDR2 (germline): DFQATT, SNEGSKA (reference sequence). The CDR3 DNA is TGCAGTGCTAGAGGCGGAGAAGAGACCCAGTACTTC. Protein: CSARGGEETQYF.

The V and J genes are TRBV6-2 or TRBV6-3 and TRBJ2-7, with TRBD2 matching over 11 bases. Germline values: CDR1 MNHEY, CDR2 SVGEGT. V shed 8 bases and J 7 bases; nucleotides not matched to a gene: 10. The CDR3 contains 14 residues. The CDR3 DNA reads as TGTGCCAGCCGCACCCCTAGCGGGAGGTCAGAGCAGTACTTC. Translation gives CASRTPSGRSEQYF.

This chain uses TRBV5-1 with TRBJ2-1; the match to TRBD1 covers 12 bases. The germline V gene encodes CDR1 SGHRS and CDR2 YFSETQ. There are 16 residues in the CDR3. V dropped 2 bases and J dropped 5; count of bases not matched to a gene: 5. This chain's CDR3 is CASSFSGQGANNEQFF. CDR3 sequence (DNA): TGCGCCAGCAGCTTTTCGGGACAGGGGGCTAACAATGAGCAGTTCTTC.

This clonotype was counted a few times. The V and J genes are TRBV7-2 and TRBJ1-3; 9 bases agree with TRBD1. Germline V CDR1 and CDR2: SGHTA, FQGNSA. V lost 4 bases and J lost 4; bases outside the gene matches: 5. There are 15 residues in the CDR3. The CDR3 DNA is TGTGCCAGCAGCTCGCCCGGGACAGGGGGAAACACCATATATTTT. Translating gives CASSSPGTGGNTIYF.